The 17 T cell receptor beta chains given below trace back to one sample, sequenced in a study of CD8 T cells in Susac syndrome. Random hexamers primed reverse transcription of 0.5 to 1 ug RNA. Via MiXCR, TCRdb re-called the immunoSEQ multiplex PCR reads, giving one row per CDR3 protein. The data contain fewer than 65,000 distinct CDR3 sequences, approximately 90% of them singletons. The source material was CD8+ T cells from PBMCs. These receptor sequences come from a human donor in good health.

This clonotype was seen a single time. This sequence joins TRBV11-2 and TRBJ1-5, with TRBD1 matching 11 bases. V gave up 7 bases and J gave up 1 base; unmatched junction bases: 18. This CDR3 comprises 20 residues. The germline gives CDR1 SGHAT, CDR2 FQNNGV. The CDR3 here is CASTPHETDRGPWSNQPQHF. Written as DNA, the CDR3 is TGTGCCAGCACCCCACATGAGACGGACAGGGGGCCGTGGAGCAATCAGCCCCAGCATTTT.

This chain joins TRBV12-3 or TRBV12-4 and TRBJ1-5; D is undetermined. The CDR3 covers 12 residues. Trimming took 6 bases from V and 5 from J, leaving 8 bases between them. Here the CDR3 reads CASSHVDQPQHF. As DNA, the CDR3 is TGTGCCAGCAGCCACGTGGATCAGCCCCAGCATTTT.

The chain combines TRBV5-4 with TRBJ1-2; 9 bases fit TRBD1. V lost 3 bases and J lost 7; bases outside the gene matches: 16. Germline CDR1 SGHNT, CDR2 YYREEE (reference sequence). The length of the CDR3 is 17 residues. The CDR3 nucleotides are TGTGCCAGCAGCTCCTGGAAACATGAGGGACAGGGCGGTGGCTACACCTTC. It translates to CASSSWKHEGQGGGYTF.

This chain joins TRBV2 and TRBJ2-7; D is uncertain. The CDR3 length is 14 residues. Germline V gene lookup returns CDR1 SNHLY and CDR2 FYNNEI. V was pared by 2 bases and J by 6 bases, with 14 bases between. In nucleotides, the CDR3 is TGTGCCAGCAGTGAAAGGCCGTACCGGGTCGAGCAGTACTTC. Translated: CASSERPYRVEQYF.

The CDR3: CASSLHFSGANVLTF. As DNA, the CDR3 is TGTGCCAGCAGCTTACACTTCTCTGGGGCCAACGTCCTGACTTTC. V is TRBV7-9 and J is TRBJ2-6, with unresolved D. Germline V gives CDR1 SEHNR, CDR2 FQNEAQ (reference sequence). V was shortened by 2 bases and J by 0 bases, with 5 bases between the two germline ends. The CDR3 is made up of 15 amino acids.

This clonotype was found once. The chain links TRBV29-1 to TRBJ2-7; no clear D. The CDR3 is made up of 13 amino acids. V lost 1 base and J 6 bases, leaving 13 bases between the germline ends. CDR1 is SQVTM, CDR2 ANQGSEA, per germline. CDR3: CSVEGSPDGEQYF. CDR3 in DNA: TGCAGCGTTGAAGGCTCCCCGGATGGCGAGCAGTACTTC.

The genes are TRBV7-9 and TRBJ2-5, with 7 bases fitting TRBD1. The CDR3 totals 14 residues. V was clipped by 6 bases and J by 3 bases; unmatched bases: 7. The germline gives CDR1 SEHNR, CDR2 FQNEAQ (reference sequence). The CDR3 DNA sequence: TGTGCCAGCAGAAATCCCGGGACAGAAGAGACCCAGTACTTC. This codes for CASRNPGTEETQYF.

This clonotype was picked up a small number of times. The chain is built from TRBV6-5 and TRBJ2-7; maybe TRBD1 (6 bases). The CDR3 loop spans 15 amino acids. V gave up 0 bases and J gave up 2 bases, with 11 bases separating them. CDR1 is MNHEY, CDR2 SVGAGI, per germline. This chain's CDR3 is CASSYSIRQAYEQYF. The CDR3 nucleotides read TGTGCCAGCAGTTACTCGATCCGACAGGCCTACGAGCAGTACTTC.

CDR3 loop: CSVWTGDMTEAFF. The DNA for the CDR3 is TGCAGCGTATGGACAGGAGATATGACTGAAGCTTTCTTT. V usage is TRBV29-1 and J usage is TRBJ1-1, with 7 bases that match TRBD1. There are 13 residues in the CDR3. Looked up from germline, CDR1 is SQVTM and CDR2 is ANQGSEA. V trimming: 6 bases; J trimming: 5 bases; junction bases outside the gene matches: 9. The full variable domain, its missing parts supplied by reference TRBV29-1 and TRBJ1-1, is SAVISQKPSRDICQRGTSLTIQCQVDSQVTMMFWYRQQPGQSLTLIATANQGSEATYESGFVIDKFPISRPNLTFSTLTVSNMSPEDSSIYLCSVWTGDMTEAFFGQGTRLTVV.

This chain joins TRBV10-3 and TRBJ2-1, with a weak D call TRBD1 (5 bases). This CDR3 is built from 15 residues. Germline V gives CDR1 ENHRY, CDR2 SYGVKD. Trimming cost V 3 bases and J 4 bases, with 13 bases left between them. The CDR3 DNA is TGTGCCATCAGTGAAACAAACCCAGGGTACAATGAGCAGTTCTTC. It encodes CAISETNPGYNEQFF.

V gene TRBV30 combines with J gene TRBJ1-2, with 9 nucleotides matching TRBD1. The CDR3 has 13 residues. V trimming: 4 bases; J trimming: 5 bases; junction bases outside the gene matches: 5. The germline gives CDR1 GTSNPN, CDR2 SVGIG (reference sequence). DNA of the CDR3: TGTGCCTGGACCGGGACAGGGAATTATGGCTACACCTTC. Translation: CAWTGTGNYGYTF.

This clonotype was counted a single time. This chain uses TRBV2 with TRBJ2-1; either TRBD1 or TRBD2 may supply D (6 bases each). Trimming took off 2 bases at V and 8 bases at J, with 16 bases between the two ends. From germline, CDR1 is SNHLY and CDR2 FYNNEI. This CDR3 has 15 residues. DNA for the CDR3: TGTGCCAGCAGTGAATCGGGGGCCGCCCCCCATGAGCAGTTCTTC. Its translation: CASSESGAAPHEQFF.

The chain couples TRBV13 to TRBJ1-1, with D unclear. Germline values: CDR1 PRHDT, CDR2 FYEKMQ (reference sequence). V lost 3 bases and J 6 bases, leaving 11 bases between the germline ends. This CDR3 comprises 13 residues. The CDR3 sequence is CASSFGGGAEAFF. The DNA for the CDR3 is TGTGCCAGCAGCTTTGGTGGTGGAGCTGAAGCTTTCTTT. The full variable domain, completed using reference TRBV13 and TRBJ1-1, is AAGVIQSPRHLIKEKRETATLKCYPIPRHDTVYWYQQGPGQDPQFLISFYEKMQSDKGSIPDRFSAQQFSDYHSELNMSSLELGDSALYFCASSFGGGAEAFFGQGTRLTVV.

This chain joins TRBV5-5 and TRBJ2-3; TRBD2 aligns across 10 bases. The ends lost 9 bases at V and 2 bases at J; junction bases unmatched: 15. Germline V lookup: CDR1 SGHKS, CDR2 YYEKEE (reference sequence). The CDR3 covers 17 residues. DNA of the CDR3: TGTGCCACCTCGAGGAGCCTAGCGGGGGACTTCACAGATACGCAGTATTTT. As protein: CATSRSLAGDFTDTQYF.

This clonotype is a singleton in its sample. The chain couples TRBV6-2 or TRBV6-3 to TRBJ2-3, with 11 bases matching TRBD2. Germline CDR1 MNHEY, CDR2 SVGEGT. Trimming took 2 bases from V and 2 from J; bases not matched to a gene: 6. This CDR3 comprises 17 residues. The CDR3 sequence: CASSYPPLAGDTDTQYF. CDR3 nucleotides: TGTGCCAGCAGTTACCCCCCACTAGCGGGGGACACAGATACGCAGTATTTT.

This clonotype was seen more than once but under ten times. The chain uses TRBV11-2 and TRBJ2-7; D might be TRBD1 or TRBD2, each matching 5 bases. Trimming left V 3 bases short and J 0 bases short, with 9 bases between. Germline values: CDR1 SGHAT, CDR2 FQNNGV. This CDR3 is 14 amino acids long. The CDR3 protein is CASSLGDGSYEQYF. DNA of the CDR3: TGTGCCAGCAGCTTGGGGGACGGCTCCTACGAGCAGTACTTC.

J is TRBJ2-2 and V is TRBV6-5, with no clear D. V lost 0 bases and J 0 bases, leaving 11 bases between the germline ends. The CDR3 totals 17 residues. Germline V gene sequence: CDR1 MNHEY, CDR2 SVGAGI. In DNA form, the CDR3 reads TGTGCCAGCAGTTACTCGATAATGACCGCGAACACCGGGGAGCTGTTTTTT. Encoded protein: CASSYSIMTANTGELFF.